The T cell receptor beta chain described here comes from a study of a mutant IDH1 vaccine in newly diagnosed glioma. Study-level information: Beginning 4-6 weeks after radiotherapy alone, or with temozolomide cycles, vaccination took place.

The CDR3 spans 13 residues. Trimming took 2 bases from V and 2 from J, leaving 6 bases between them. Germline V CDR1 and CDR2: LNHDA, SQIVND (reference sequence). In regard to this clone: Its antigen remains unidentified.

The time point: week 11, during vaccination. The investigators gave 300 ug of mutant IDH1 20-mer peptide in each vaccine dose, together with topical imiquimod. New astrocytomas of WHO grade 3 or 4 that were IDH1-mutant and ATRX-lost were found in the donors. Profiling relied on immunoSEQ multiplex PCR, and the TCRdb table lists in-frame clones only, not all of them. The data contain about 36,000 clones, approximately 80% of them singletons. The chain is built from TRBV19 and TRBJ1-2; D gene uncertain. This clonotype was sampled from a woman aged 30 to 39 with glioma. Some clones in this sample may be carry-over from other donors' samples. Sample: peripheral blood mononuclear cells (PBMCs), taken from a glioma patient whose treatment included an IDH1 peptide vaccine. As DNA, the CDR3 is TGTGCCAGTAGTATATCTGAGAACTATGGCTACACCTTC. This gives the protein CASSISENYGYTF.